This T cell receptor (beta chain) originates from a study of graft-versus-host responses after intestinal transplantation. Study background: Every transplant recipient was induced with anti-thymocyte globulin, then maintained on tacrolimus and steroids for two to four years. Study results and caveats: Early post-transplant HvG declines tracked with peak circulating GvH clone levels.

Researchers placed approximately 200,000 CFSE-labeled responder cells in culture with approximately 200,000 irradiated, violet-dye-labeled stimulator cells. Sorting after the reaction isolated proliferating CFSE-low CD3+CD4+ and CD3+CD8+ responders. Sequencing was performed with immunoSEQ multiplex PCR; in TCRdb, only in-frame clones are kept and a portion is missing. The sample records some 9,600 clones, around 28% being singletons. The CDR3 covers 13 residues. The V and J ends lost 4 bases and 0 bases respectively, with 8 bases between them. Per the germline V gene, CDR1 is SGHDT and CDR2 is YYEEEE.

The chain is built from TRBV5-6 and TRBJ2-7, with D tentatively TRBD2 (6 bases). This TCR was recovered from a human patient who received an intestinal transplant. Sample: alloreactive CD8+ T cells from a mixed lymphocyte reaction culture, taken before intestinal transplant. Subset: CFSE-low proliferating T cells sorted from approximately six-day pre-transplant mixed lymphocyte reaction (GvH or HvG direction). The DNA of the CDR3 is TGTGCCAGCAGCACCGGGAGCTCCTACGAGCAGTACTTC. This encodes CASSTGSSYEQYF.